This T cell receptor beta chain was recovered during a study of T-cell memory formation after mild COVID-19. The study, taken as a whole, reports: The study found balanced CD4/CD8 in clones contracting day 15 to 85 and a CD4+ lean in later expanders.

MiXCR was run by TCRdb on the 5' RACE reads, yielding one entry per CDR3 protein. This table has about 170,000 distinct CDR3 sequences, 10% to 15% appearing once. This clonotype was recorded a few times. Its target is not known. The CDR3 is 15 amino acids. Material for sequencing was PBMCs or a T cell subset sorted from them (not recorded which). V and J are TRBV21-1 and TRBJ2-2; whether TRBD1, the table's D call, matches the DNA was not checked. TRBV21-1 is recorded as a pseudogene. This receptor was obtained from a man aged 18 to 30 who had mild COVID-19 (a few samples of this study predate the infection). Cell type and time point are not known. CDR3 nucleotide sequence: TGTGCCAGCAGCAGGGACATCGCGAACACCGGGGAGCTGTTTTTT. Encoded protein: CASSRDIANTGELFF.